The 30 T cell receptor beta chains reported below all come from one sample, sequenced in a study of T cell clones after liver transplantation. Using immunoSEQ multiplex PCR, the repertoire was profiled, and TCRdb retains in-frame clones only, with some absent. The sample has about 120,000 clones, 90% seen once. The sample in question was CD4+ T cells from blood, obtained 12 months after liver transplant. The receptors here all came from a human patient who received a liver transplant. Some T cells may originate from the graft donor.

CDR3 nucleotide sequence: TGTGCCAGCAGTTACTCAGAACTAAACAGGGGGACCCAGTACTTC. This translates into CASSYSELNRGTQYF. This sequence joins TRBV6-5 and TRBJ2-5, with 7 bases identical to TRBD1. V lost 0 bases to trimming and J lost 7 bases; unmatched junction nucleotides: 8. Looked up from germline, CDR1 is MNHEY and CDR2 is SVGAGI. This CDR3 is built from 15 residues.

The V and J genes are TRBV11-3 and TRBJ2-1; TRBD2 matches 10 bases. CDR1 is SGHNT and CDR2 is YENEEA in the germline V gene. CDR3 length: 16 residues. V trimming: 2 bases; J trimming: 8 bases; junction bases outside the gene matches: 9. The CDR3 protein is CASSLTSSGRGYEQFF. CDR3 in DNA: TGTGCCAGCAGCTTAACGTCAAGCGGGAGGGGATATGAGCAGTTCTTC. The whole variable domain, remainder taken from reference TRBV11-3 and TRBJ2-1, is EAGVVQSPRYKIIEKKQPVAFWCNPISGHNTLYWYLQNLGQGPELLIRYENEEAVDDSQLPKDRFSAERLKGVDSTLKIQPAELGDSAVYLCASSLTSSGRGYEQFFGPGTRLTVL.

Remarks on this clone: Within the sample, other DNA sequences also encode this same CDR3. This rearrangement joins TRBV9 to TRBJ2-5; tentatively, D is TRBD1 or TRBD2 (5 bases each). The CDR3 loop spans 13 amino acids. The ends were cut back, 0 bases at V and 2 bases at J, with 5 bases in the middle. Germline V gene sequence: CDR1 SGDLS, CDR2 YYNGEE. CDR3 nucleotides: TGTGCCAGCAGCGTAGGGGGGCAAGAGACCCAGTACTTC. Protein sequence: CASSVGGQETQYF.

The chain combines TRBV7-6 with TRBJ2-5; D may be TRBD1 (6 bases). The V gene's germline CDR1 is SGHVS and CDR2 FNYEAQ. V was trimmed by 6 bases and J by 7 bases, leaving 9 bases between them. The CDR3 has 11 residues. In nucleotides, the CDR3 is TGTGCCAGCAGGGAAGGGGGGACCCAGTACTTC. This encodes CASREGGTQYF.

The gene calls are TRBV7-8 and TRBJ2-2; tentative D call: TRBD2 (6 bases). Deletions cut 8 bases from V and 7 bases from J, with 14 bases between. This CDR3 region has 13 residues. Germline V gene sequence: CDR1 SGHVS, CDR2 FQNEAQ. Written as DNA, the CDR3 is TGTGCCAGCCAACTAGCTGGGGGCGGGGAGCTGTTTTTT. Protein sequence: CASQLAGGGELFF.

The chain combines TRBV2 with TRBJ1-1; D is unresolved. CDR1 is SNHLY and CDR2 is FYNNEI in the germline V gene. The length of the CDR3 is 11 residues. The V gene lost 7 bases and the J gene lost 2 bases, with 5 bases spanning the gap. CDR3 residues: CASIVNTEAFF. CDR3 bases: TGTGCCAGCATAGTAAACACTGAAGCTTTCTTT.

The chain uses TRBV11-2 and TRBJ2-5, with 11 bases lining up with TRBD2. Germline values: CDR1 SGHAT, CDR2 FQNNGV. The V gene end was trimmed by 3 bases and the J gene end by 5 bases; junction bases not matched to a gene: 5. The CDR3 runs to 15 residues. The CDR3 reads CASSFTSGSDETQYF. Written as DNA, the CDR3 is TGTGCCAGCAGCTTTACTAGCGGGAGTGATGAGACCCAGTACTTC.

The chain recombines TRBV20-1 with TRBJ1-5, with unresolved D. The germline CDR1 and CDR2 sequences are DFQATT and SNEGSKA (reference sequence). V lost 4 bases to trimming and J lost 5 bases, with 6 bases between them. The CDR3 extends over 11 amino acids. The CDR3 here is CSATVDQPQHF. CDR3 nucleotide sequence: TGCAGTGCTACTGTCGATCAGCCCCAGCATTTT.

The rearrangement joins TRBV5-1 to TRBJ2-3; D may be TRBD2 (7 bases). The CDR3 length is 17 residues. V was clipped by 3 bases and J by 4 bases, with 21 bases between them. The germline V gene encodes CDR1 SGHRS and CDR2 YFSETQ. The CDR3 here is CASSSPWGRELADTQYF. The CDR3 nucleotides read TGCGCCAGCAGCTCCCCATGGGGGCGGGAGCTAGCAGATACGCAGTATTTT.

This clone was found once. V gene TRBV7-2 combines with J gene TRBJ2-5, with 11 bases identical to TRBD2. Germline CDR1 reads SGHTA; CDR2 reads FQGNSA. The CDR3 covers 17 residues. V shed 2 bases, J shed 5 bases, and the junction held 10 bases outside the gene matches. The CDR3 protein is CASSLSLAGGPDETQYF. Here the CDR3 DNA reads TGTGCCAGCAGCTTAAGTCTAGCGGGAGGCCCGGACGAGACCCAGTACTTC.

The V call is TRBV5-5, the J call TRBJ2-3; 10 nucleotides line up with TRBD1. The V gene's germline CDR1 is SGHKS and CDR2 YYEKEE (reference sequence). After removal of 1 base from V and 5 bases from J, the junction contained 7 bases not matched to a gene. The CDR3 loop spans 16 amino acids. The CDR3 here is CASSLIPTGGLDTQYF. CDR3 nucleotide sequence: TGTGCCAGCAGCTTGATCCCGACAGGGGGCTTAGATACGCAGTATTTT.

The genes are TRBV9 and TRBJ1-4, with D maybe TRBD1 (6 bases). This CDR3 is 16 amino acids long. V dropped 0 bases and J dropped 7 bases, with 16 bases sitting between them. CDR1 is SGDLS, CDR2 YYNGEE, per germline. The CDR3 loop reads CASSVELPGAGEKLFF. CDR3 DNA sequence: TGTGCCAGCAGCGTAGAGCTTCCAGGGGCAGGTGAAAAACTGTTTTTT.

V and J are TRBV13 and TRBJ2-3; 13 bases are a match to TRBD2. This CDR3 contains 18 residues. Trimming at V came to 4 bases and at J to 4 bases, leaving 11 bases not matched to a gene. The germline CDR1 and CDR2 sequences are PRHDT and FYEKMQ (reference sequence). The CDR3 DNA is TGTGCCAGCAGCTCCACCCTCCCGGGACTAGCGGGACCAGATACGCAGTATTTT. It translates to CASSSTLPGLAGPDTQYF.

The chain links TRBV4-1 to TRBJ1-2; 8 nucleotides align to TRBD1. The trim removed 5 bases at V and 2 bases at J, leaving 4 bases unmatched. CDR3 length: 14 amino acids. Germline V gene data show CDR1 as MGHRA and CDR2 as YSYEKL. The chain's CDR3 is CASSTGQGNYGYTF. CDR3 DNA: TGCGCCAGCAGCACCGGACAGGGCAACTATGGCTACACCTTC.

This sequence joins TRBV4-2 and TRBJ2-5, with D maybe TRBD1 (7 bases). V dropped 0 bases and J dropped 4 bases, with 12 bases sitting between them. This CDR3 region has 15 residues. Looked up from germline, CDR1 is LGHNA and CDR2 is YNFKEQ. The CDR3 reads CASSQDAGQRETQYF. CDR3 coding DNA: TGTGCCAGCAGCCAAGATGCGGGACAGCGAGAGACCCAGTACTTC.

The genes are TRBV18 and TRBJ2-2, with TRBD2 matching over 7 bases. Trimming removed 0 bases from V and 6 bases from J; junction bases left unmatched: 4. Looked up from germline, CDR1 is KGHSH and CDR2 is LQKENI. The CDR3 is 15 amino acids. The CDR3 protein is CASSPPRAGAGELFF. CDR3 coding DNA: TGTGCCAGCTCACCACCCCGCGCGGGAGCCGGGGAGCTGTTTTTT.

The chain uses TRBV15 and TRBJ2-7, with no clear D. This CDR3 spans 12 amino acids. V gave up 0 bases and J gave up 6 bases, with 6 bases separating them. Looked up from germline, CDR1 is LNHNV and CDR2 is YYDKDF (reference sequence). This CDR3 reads CATSREYFEQYF. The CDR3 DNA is TGTGCCACCAGCAGAGAATATTTCGAGCAGTACTTC. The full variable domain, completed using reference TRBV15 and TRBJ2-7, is DAMVIQNPRYQVTQFGKPVTLSCSQTLNHNVMYWYQQKSSQAPKLLFHYYDKDFNNEADTPDNFQSRRPNTSFCFLDIRSPGLGDTAMYLCATSREYFEQYFGPGTRLTVT.

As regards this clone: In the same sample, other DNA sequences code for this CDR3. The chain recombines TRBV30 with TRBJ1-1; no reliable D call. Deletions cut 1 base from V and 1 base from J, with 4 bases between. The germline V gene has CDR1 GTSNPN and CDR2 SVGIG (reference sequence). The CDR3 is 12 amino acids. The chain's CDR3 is CAWSGANTEAFF. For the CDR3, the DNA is TGTGCCTGGAGTGGGGCGAACACTGAAGCTTTCTTT.

The CDR3 nucleotides read TGTGCCAGCAGCTCGAGACAGGGAGGAGATACGCAGTATTTT. This codes for CASSSRQGGDTQYF. The chain uses TRBV11-2 and TRBJ2-3; D might be TRBD1 (7 bases). Trimming stripped 4 bases from V and 5 bases from J, with 13 bases between. The CDR3 spans 14 residues. From germline, CDR1 is SGHAT and CDR2 FQNNGV. Drawing the rest from reference TRBV11-2 and TRBJ2-3, the complete variable domain is EAGVAQSPRYKIIEKRQSVAFWCNPISGHATLYWYQQILGQGPKLLIQFQNNGVVDDSQLPKDRFSAERLKGVDSTLKIQPAKLEDSAVYLCASSSRQGGDTQYFGPGTRLTVL.

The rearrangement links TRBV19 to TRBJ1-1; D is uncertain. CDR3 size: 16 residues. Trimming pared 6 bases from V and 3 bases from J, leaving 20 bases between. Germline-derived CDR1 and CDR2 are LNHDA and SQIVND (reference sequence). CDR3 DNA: TGTGCCAGTAGCCCTTGGGTTTCGGCACTTGACACTGAAGCTTTCTTT. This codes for CASSPWVSALDTEAFF.

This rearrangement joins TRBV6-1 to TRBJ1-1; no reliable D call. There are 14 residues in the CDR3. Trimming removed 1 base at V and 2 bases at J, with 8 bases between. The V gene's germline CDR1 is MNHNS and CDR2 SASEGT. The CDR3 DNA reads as TGTGCCAGCAGTGAAGGTCCAGCAAACACTGAAGCTTTCTTT. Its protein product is CASSEGPANTEAFF.

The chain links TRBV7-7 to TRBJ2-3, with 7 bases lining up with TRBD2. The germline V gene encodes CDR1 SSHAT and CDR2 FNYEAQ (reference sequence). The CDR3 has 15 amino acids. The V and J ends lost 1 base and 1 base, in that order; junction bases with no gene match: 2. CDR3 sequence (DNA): TGTGCCAGCAGCTTAGACCTAGCGGGCACAGATACGCAGTATTTT. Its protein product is CASSLDLAGTDTQYF.

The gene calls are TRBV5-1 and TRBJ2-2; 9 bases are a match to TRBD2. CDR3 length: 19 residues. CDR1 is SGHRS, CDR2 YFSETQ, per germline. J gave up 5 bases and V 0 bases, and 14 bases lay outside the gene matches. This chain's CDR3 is CASSLAPGLADPRTGELFF. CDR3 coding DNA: TGCGCCAGCAGCTTGGCCCCGGGACTAGCAGACCCCAGGACCGGGGAGCTGTTTTTT.

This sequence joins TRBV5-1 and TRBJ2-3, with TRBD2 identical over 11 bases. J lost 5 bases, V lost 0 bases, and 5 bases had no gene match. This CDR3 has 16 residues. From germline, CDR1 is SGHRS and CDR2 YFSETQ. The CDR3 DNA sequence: TGCGCCAGCAGCTTGGGGACTAGCGGGCAGTTAGATACGCAGTATTTT. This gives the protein CASSLGTSGQLDTQYF.

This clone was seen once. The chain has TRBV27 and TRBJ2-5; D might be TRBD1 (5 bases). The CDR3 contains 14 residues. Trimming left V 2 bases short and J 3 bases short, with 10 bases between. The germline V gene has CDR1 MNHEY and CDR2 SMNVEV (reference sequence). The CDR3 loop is CASSLGQGKETQYF. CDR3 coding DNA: TGTGCCAGCAGTTTAGGGCAGGGAAAAGAGACCCAGTACTTC.

The CDR3 sequence: CASSSDRGGEQFF. CDR3 DNA sequence: TGTGCCAGTAGTTCGGACAGAGGGGGTGAGCAGTTCTTC. The rearrangement uses TRBV19 and TRBJ2-1; D is perhaps TRBD1 (6 bases). The V end lost 5 bases, the J end lost 9 bases, and 14 bases lay between the germline ends. This CDR3 contains 13 residues. Germline V CDR1 and CDR2: LNHDA, SQIVND (reference sequence).

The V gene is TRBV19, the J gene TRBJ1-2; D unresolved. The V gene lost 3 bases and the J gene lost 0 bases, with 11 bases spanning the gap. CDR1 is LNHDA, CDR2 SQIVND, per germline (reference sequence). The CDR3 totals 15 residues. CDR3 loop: CASSIAAGANYGYTF. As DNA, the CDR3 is TGTGCCAGTAGTATTGCAGCGGGAGCTAACTATGGCTACACCTTC.

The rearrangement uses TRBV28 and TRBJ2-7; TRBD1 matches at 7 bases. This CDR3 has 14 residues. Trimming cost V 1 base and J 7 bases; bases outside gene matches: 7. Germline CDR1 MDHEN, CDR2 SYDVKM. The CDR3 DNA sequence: TGTGCCAGCAGTTTATCTGAGGGGGCGAGGGAGCAGTACTTC. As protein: CASSLSEGAREQYF.

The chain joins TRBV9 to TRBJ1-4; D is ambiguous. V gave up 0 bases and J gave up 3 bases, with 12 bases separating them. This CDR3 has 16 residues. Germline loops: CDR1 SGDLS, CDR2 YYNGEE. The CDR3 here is CASSVGGAGANEKLFF. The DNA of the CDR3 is TGTGCCAGCAGCGTAGGAGGAGCGGGTGCTAATGAAAAACTGTTTTTT.

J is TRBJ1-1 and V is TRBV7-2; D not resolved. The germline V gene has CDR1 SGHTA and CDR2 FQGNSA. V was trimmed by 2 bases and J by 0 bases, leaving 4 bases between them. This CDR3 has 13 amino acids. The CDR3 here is CASSLHMNTEAFF. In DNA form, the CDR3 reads TGTGCCAGCAGCTTACATATGAACACTGAAGCTTTCTTT. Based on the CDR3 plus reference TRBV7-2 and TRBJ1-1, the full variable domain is GAGVSQSPSNKVTEKGKDVELRCDPISGHTALYWYRQSLGQGLEFLIYFQGNSAPDKSGLPSDRFSAERTGGSVSTLTIQRTQQEDSAVYLCASSLHMNTEAFFGQGTRLTVV.